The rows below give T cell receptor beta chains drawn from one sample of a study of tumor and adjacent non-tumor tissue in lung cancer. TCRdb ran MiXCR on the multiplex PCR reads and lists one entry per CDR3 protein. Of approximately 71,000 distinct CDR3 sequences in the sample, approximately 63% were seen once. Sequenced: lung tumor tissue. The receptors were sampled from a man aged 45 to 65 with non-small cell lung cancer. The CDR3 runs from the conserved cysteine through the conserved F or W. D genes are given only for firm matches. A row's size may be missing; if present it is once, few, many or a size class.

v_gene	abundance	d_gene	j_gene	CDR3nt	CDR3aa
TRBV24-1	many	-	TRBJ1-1	TGTGCCACCAGTCAGACCCAACAGAGCGAAGCTTTCTTT	CATSQTQQSEAFF
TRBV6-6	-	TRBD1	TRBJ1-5	TGTACCAGCAGGCAAACTGGACAGGGGGCCGTTCACCCCCAGCATTTT	CTSRQTGQGAVHPQHF
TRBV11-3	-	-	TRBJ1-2	TGTTCCCGAGAGGGGACGCGTGGCTACACCTTC	CSREGTRGYTF
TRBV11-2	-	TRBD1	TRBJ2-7	TGTGCCAGTAGCTTAGACAGGGGAGTCTACGAGCAGTACTTC	CASSLDRGVYEQYF
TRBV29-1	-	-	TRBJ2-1	TGCAGCGTTAAGGATACAGGCCGCGAGGATGAGCAGTTCTTC	CSVKDTGREDEQFF
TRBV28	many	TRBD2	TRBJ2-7	TGTGCCAGCAGGGGGACTAGCGGAAGGTACGAGCAGTACTTC	CASRGTSGRYEQYF
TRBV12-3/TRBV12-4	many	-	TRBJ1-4	TGTGCCAGCAGCCCCGGGGGGGCGAGTGAAAAACTGTTTTTT	CASSPGGASEKLFF
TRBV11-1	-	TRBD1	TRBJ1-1	TGTGCCACAGACAGGGCCGAGAACATTGAAGCTTTCTTT	CATDRAENIEAFF
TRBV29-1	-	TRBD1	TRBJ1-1	TGCAGCGTGGGGGACAGGGTCCTGAGTATGAACACTGAAGCTTTCTTT	CSVGDRVLSMNTEAFF
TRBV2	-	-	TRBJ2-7	TGTGCCAGTAGCCCGAGTAACCGACCGTACTTC	CASSPSNRPYF
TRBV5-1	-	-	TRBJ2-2	TGCGCCAGCAGCTTGACCGTGGGGGCTGTCGGGGAGCTGTATTTT	CASSLTVGAVGELYF
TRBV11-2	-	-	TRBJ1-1	TGTGCCAGCAGCTTCTTCGGTCCTGAAGCTTCCTTT	CASSFFGPEASF